A selection of T cell receptor beta chains follows, all from one sample in a study of shared clonotypes between healthy human individuals. Produced via immunoSEQ multiplex PCR; TCRdb's table is partial and in-frame only. The sample holds some 2,000,000 clones, about 95% seen once. Material: naive CD8+ T cells sorted from blood. The receptor set was obtained from a man aged 18 to 30 in good health. Both conserved end residues are part of each CDR3. Fields, in order: V gene, J gene, CDR3 protein.

>TRBV10-2|TRBJ2-2
CASSESPGELFF
>TRBV29-1|TRBJ2-7
CSVEAGRGYEQYF
>TRBV7-9|TRBJ2-3
CASSLSMDYTQYF
>TRBV9|TRBJ1-2
CASSDSPGHPSPNYGYTF
>TRBV28|TRBJ2-7
CATLDLGYEQYF
>TRBV10-3|TRBJ2-2
CAISESGELFF
>TRBV28|TRBJ2-7
CASSPRQTYEQYF
>TRBV27|TRBJ2-7
CASSSPPTSDSYEQYF
>TRBV5-6|TRBJ2-2
CASSLGAGSYTGELFF
>TRBV25-1|TRBJ2-7
CASSESAFYEQYF
>TRBV27|TRBJ2-1
CASSSFRGGTYNEQFF
>TRBV27|TRBJ2-6
CASSFTVSGANVLTF
>TRBV5-1|TRBJ2-7
CASRLAGDYEQYF
>TRBV6-5|TRBJ1-1
CASSYSTGGFTEAFF
>TRBV5-6|TRBJ2-1
CASSLEWEGLNEQFF
>TRBV19|TRBJ1-2
CASSIGASGYTF
>TRBV4-1|TRBJ1-1
CASSQQPGQLNTEAFF
>TRBV27|TRBJ2-7
CASSWGGHPSYEQYF
>TRBV13|TRBJ2-4
CASSSRTLNIQYF
>TRBV4-3|TRBJ2-7
CASSQGVSGSYEQYF
>TRBV5-1|TRBJ1-5
CALTGTRTGRNQPQHF
>TRBV6-6|TRBJ1-5
CASSYGSQPQHF
>TRBV6-1|TRBJ2-7
CASSEVGTGGHEQYF
>TRBV7-8|TRBJ2-7
CASGQGSYEQYF
>TRBV7-9|TRBJ2-1
CASSSSDVSYNEQFF